Listed below are T cell receptor beta chains from one sample, sequenced in a study of technical replicates of blood from a handful of donors. Generated by immunoSEQ multiplex PCR, the TCRdb table keeps only in-frame clones and is missing some. The sample yields tens of thousands of clones, 95% seen once. Sequencing input: T cells isolated from PBMCs. Source of these receptors: a human donor in good health. The CDR3 runs from the conserved cysteine through the conserved F or W. The order of the fields is D gene, V gene, clone size, J gene, CDR3 protein, CDR3 DNA. D genes are given only for firm matches. Clone size appears in some rows only: once, few, many, or a class for an expanded clone.

d_call: -
v_call: TRBV11-2
clone_size: -
j_call: TRBJ2-5
cdr3_aa: CASSLGYSGQETQYF
cdr3_nt: TGTGCCAGCAGCTTAGGGTACTCAGGGCAAGAGACCCAGTACTTC

d_call: TRBD1
v_call: TRBV9
clone_size: -
j_call: TRBJ1-2
cdr3_aa: CASSNRDRKGYGYTF
cdr3_nt: TGTGCCAGCAGCAACCGGGACAGGAAAGGCTATGGCTACACCTTC

d_call: -
v_call: TRBV5-8
clone_size: once
j_call: TRBJ2-1
cdr3_aa: CASSFRDTDNEQFF
cdr3_nt: TGTGCCAGCAGCTTCCGGGACACCGACAATGAGCAGTTCTTC

d_call: TRBD1
v_call: TRBV20-1
clone_size: -
j_call: TRBJ1-1
cdr3_aa: CSARQGTEAFF
cdr3_nt: TGCAGTGCTCGACAGGGCACTGAAGCTTTCTTT

d_call: TRBD1
v_call: TRBV28
clone_size: -
j_call: TRBJ2-1
cdr3_aa: CASRSGQTRSYNEQFF
cdr3_nt: TGTGCCAGCAGGTCGGGACAGACCCGCTCCTACAATGAGCAGTTCTTC

d_call: -
v_call: TRBV10-3
clone_size: -
j_call: TRBJ1-1
cdr3_aa: CAISESRGTNTEAFF
cdr3_nt: TGTGCCATCAGTGAAAGCCGGGGGACGAACACTGAAGCTTTCTTT

d_call: -
v_call: TRBV11-2
clone_size: -
j_call: TRBJ1-1
cdr3_aa: CASSLGGRGNTEAFF
cdr3_nt: TGTGCCAGCAGCTTAGGCGGCAGGGGGAACACTGAAGCTTTCTTT

d_call: TRBD2
v_call: TRBV7-8
clone_size: -
j_call: TRBJ2-1
cdr3_aa: CASSLGHGRSSYNEQFF
cdr3_nt: TGTGCCAGCAGCTTAGGTCACGGGAGGAGCTCCTACAATGAGCAGTTCTTC

d_call: -
v_call: TRBV9
clone_size: -
j_call: TRBJ2-6
cdr3_aa: CASSVSPGSSGANVLTF
cdr3_nt: TGTGCCAGCAGCGTATCCCCAGGAAGCTCTGGGGCCAACGTCCTGACTTTC

d_call: -
v_call: TRBV5-1
clone_size: few
j_call: TRBJ1-1
cdr3_aa: CASSLEANTEAFF
cdr3_nt: TGCGCCAGCAGCTTGGAAGCGAACACTGAAGCTTTCTTT

d_call: -
v_call: TRBV4-1
clone_size: -
j_call: TRBJ1-2
cdr3_aa: CASSQAGGEALYGYTF
cdr3_nt: TGCGCCAGCAGCCAAGCCGGGGGTGAGGCGCTCTATGGCTACACCTTC

d_call: TRBD1
v_call: TRBV19
clone_size: -
j_call: TRBJ1-4
cdr3_aa: CASSGQDRPNEKLFF
cdr3_nt: TGTGCCAGTAGCGGCCAGGACAGGCCTAATGAAAAACTGTTTTTT

d_call: TRBD1
v_call: TRBV28
clone_size: -
j_call: TRBJ2-7
cdr3_aa: CASSYTGGKYEQYF
cdr3_nt: TGTGCCAGCAGCTATACAGGGGGCAAGTACGAGCAGTACTTC

d_call: TRBD1
v_call: TRBV5-8
clone_size: -
j_call: TRBJ1-2
cdr3_aa: CASSRDRGYTF
cdr3_nt: TGTGCCAGCAGCCGGGACAGGGGCTACACCTTC

d_call: -
v_call: TRBV5-1
clone_size: -
j_call: TRBJ2-7
cdr3_aa: CASSNTGNSYEQYF
cdr3_nt: TGCGCCAGCAGCAACACAGGGAACAGCTACGAGCAGTACTTC

d_call: TRBD2
v_call: TRBV5-1
clone_size: once
j_call: TRBJ2-7
cdr3_aa: CASSWTLAGGTYEQYF
cdr3_nt: TGCGCCAGCAGCTGGACCCTAGCGGGGGGAACTTACGAGCAGTACTTC

d_call: -
v_call: TRBV6-5
clone_size: -
j_call: TRBJ2-5
cdr3_aa: CASRAGSGQETQYF
cdr3_nt: TGTGCCAGCAGGGCAGGGTCAGGTCAAGAGACCCAGTACTTC

d_call: -
v_call: TRBV7-9
clone_size: -
j_call: TRBJ1-1
cdr3_aa: CASSAQVAYTEAFF
cdr3_nt: TGTGCCAGCAGCGCCCAGGTGGCCTACACTGAAGCTTTCTTT

d_call: TRBD1
v_call: TRBV6-5
clone_size: -
j_call: TRBJ1-1
cdr3_aa: CASKVTGAMNTEAFF
cdr3_nt: TGTGCCAGCAAAGTAACAGGGGCTATGAACACTGAAGCTTTCTTT

d_call: -
v_call: TRBV11-3
clone_size: -
j_call: TRBJ2-5
cdr3_aa: CASSLDFASLQETQYF
cdr3_nt: TGTGCCAGCAGCTTAGATTTCGCGTCCCTACAAGAGACCCAGTACTTC

d_call: TRBD1
v_call: TRBV5-1
clone_size: -
j_call: TRBJ1-5
cdr3_aa: CASSPGTVGNQPQHF
cdr3_nt: TGCGCCAGCAGCCCCGGGACAGTGGGCAATCAGCCCCAGCATTTT

d_call: TRBD2
v_call: TRBV7-3
clone_size: -
j_call: TRBJ2-1
cdr3_aa: CASSLQRGGYLNEQFF
cdr3_nt: TGTGCCAGCAGCTTACAGCGGGGGGGATACCTCAATGAGCAGTTCTTC

d_call: -
v_call: TRBV10-1
clone_size: -
j_call: TRBJ2-5
cdr3_aa: CASSESRGGETQYF
cdr3_nt: TGCGCCAGCAGTGAGAGTAGGGGCGGAGAGACCCAGTACTTC

d_call: TRBD1
v_call: TRBV5-1
clone_size: -
j_call: TRBJ2-7
cdr3_aa: CASSLTGGYEQYF
cdr3_nt: TGCGCCAGCAGCTTGACAGGGGGCTACGAGCAGTACTTC

d_call: -
v_call: TRBV7-3
clone_size: -
j_call: TRBJ2-2
cdr3_aa: CASSSHVGELFF
cdr3_nt: TGTGCCAGCAGCTCACACGTCGGGGAGCTGTTTTTT

d_call: -
v_call: TRBV14
clone_size: -
j_call: TRBJ2-7
cdr3_aa: CASSPPGSGPYEQYF
cdr3_nt: TGTGCCAGCAGCCCCCCGGGAAGTGGCCCCTACGAGCAGTACTTC

d_call: -
v_call: TRBV28
clone_size: -
j_call: TRBJ2-2
cdr3_aa: CASTSTGTSGELFF
cdr3_nt: TGTGCCAGCACGTCGACAGGCACGTCCGGGGAGCTGTTTTTT

d_call: TRBD2
v_call: TRBV9
clone_size: -
j_call: TRBJ2-7
cdr3_aa: CASFWRRNLQEAGVVGEQYF
cdr3_nt: TGTGCCAGCTTTTGGAGGAGAAATCTTCAGGAAGCGGGAGTGGTTGGAGAGCAGTACTTC

d_call: -
v_call: TRBV7-9
clone_size: -
j_call: TRBJ2-7
cdr3_aa: CASSSSAGSSYEQYF
cdr3_nt: TGTGCCAGCAGCTCATCAGCGGGTAGCTCCTACGAGCAGTACTTC

d_call: TRBD1
v_call: TRBV18
clone_size: -
j_call: TRBJ1-5
cdr3_aa: CASSRYGTGEWPQHF
cdr3_nt: TGTGCCAGCTCACGATACGGGACAGGGGAATGGCCCCAGCATTTT

d_call: -
v_call: TRBV28
clone_size: -
j_call: TRBJ2-7
cdr3_aa: CASSPTGARGREQYF
cdr3_nt: TGTGCCAGCAGTCCGACCGGGGCGCGGGGCCGCGAGCAGTACTTC

d_call: -
v_call: TRBV28
clone_size: -
j_call: TRBJ1-4
cdr3_aa: CASSLLRGTNEKLFF
cdr3_nt: TGTGCCAGCAGTTTATTACGGGGGACTAATGAAAAACTGTTTTTT

d_call: TRBD2
v_call: TRBV10-3
clone_size: -
j_call: TRBJ2-1
cdr3_aa: CAMSGGRGGEQFF
cdr3_nt: TGTGCCATGAGCGGGGGGCGAGGGGGCGAGCAGTTCTTC

d_call: -
v_call: TRBV28
clone_size: -
j_call: TRBJ2-7
cdr3_aa: CASSSPTGSYEQYF
cdr3_nt: TGTGCCAGCAGTTCCCCGACGGGTTCCTACGAGCAGTACTTC

d_call: -
v_call: TRBV15
clone_size: -
j_call: TRBJ2-3
cdr3_aa: CATSRGVGVLPTDTQYF
cdr3_nt: TGTGCCACCAGCAGAGGGGTCGGGGTGTTACCCACAGATACGCAGTATTTT

d_call: -
v_call: TRBV28
clone_size: -
j_call: TRBJ1-5
cdr3_aa: CASSLVGNQPQHF
cdr3_nt: TGTGCCAGCAGTTTAGTCGGTAATCAGCCCCAGCATTTT

d_call: -
v_call: TRBV10-1
clone_size: once
j_call: TRBJ2-7
cdr3_aa: CASSASPPYLYF
cdr3_nt: TGCGCCAGCAGTGCTTCGCCCCCTTACTTGTACTTC

d_call: -
v_call: TRBV19
clone_size: -
j_call: TRBJ1-1
cdr3_aa: CASSIAPDRRNTEAFF
cdr3_nt: TGTGCCAGTAGTATAGCTCCTGACAGGCGGAACACTGAAGCTTTCTTT

d_call: TRBD2
v_call: TRBV28
clone_size: -
j_call: TRBJ2-2
cdr3_aa: CASSLLRLAGGPYTGELFF
cdr3_nt: TGTGCCAGCAGTTTATTAAGACTAGCGGGGGGGCCGTACACCGGGGAGCTGTTTTTT

d_call: -
v_call: TRBV19
clone_size: -
j_call: TRBJ1-4
cdr3_aa: CASSIDEKLFF
cdr3_nt: TGTGCCAGTAGTATCGATGAAAAACTGTTTTTT

d_call: -
v_call: TRBV5-1
clone_size: -
j_call: TRBJ2-7
cdr3_aa: CASSLAIGVYEQYF
cdr3_nt: TGCGCCAGCAGCTTGGCCATCGGGGTCTACGAGCAGTACTTC